This passage covers 6 T cell receptor beta chains from one sample sequenced in a study of cytomegalovirus exposure and HLA in healthy donors. PCR involved 60 Vbeta and 13 Jbeta primers. Some clones are missing from TCRdb's copy, which holds only in-frame ones; the method was immunoSEQ multiplex PCR. Of some 200,000 clones in the sample, 87% are singletons; the top ten hold more than 0.2%. Sample: PBMCs. These receptors all come from a girl in the first two years of life in good health and CMV-seronegative.

The V gene is TRBV7-3, the J gene TRBJ1-1, with D possibly being TRBD1 (5 bases). Trimming left V 1 base short and J 1 base short, with 7 bases between. CDR3 size: 14 residues. Germline values: CDR1 SGHTA, CDR2 FQGTGA. CDR3 sequence: CASSLNRGNTEAFF. DNA for the CDR3: TGTGCCAGCAGCTTAAATAGGGGGAACACTGAAGCTTTCTTT. Supplemented by reference TRBV7-3 and TRBJ1-1, the full variable domain reads GAGVSQTPSNKVTEKGKYVELRCDPISGHTALYWYRQSLGQGPEFLIYFQGTGAADDSGLPNDRFFAVRPEGSVSTLKIQRTERGDSAVYLCASSLNRGNTEAFFGQGTRLTVV.

The chain is built from TRBV19 and TRBJ2-6; D call uncertain. CDR3 length equals 15 residues. CDR1 and CDR2 from the germline V gene are LNHDA and SQIVND (reference sequence). V dropped 9 bases and J dropped 1 base, with 13 bases sitting between them. CDR3 nucleotides: TGTGCCAGCACCCTCCGGGTTTCTGGGGCCAACGTCCTGACTTTC. Translation: CASTLRVSGANVLTF.

This chain joins TRBV2 and TRBJ2-1, with 7 positions matching TRBD2. Germline-derived CDR1 and CDR2 are SNHLY and FYNNEI. V shed 10 bases and J 5 bases; nucleotides not matched to a gene: 8. CDR3 length: 13 residues. CDR3 region: CAKGWLADNEQFF. The CDR3 coding sequence is TGTGCCAAGGGGTGGCTAGCGGACAATGAGCAGTTCTTC.

V and J are TRBV19 and TRBJ2-3; TRBD2 aligns across 10 bases. Germline CDR1 LNHDA, CDR2 SQIVND (reference sequence). V shed 3 bases and J 0 bases; nucleotides not matched to a gene: 21. The CDR3 is 22 residues long. The CDR3 loop is CASSIGLVANWGSGGSTDTQYF. The CDR3 DNA is TGTGCCAGTAGTATCGGCCTGGTTGCAAACTGGGGTAGCGGGGGGAGCACAGATACGCAGTATTTT.

This chain joins TRBV5-6 and TRBJ2-1; TRBD2 is a possible D gene (5 bases). This CDR3 has 16 residues. CDR1 and CDR2 from the germline V gene are SGHDT and YYEEEE. Between the trimmed V and J ends, which lost 3 bases and 4 bases, there was a span of 17 bases. CDR3: CASSYGVQWKYNEQFF. CDR3 in DNA: TGTGCCAGCAGCTACGGGGTTCAGTGGAAGTACAATGAGCAGTTCTTC. The entire variable domain, with the rest obtained from reference TRBV5-6 and TRBJ2-1, is as follows: DAGVTQSPTHLIKTRGQQVTLRCSPKSGHDTVSWYQQALGQGPQFIFQYYEEEERQRGNFPDRFSGHQFPNYSSELNVNALLLGDSALYLCASSYGVQWKYNEQFFGPGTRLTVL.

V and J are TRBV9 and TRBJ2-1; unclear D gene. This CDR3 spans 14 amino acids. Germline V lookup: CDR1 SGDLS, CDR2 YYNGEE. V lost 0 bases, J lost 6 bases, and 10 bases lay in between. CDR3 nucleotides: TGTGCCAGCAGCGTAGAAATAGTCCGCAATGAGCAGTTCTTC. As protein: CASSVEIVRNEQFF.